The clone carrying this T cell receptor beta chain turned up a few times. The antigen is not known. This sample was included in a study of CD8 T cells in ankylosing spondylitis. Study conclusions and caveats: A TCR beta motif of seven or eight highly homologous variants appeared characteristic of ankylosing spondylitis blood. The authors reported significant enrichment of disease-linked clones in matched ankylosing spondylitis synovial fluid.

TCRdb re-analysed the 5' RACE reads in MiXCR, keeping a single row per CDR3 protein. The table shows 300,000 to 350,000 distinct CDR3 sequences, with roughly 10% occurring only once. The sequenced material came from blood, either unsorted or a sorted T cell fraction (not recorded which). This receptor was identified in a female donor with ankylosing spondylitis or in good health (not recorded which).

The CDR3 here is CASSRPGTASYGYTF. For the CDR3, the DNA is TGTGCCAGCAGTCGTCCCGGGACAGCAAGCTATGGCTACACCTTC. V and J are TRBV11-2 and TRBJ1-2; 7 bases map to TRBD1. V was clipped by 6 bases and J by 4 bases; unmatched bases: 11. The CDR3 extends over 15 amino acids. Looked up from germline, CDR1 is SGHAT and CDR2 is FQNNGV.